One sample yielded the 31 T cell receptor beta chains listed below, sequenced in a study of T cells in Graves' hyperthyroidism and ophthalmopathy. Researchers amplified the TCR beta CDR3 regions from RNA transcripts. TCR CDR3 regions were first amplified by RT-PCR with HTBI primers. One entry per CDR3 protein results from TCRdb running MiXCR on the multiplex PCR reads. The data contain roughly 800,000 distinct CDR3 sequences, around 39% of them seen just once; the ten biggest clones take up 7.5% to 9.5%. Sequenced input: blood. The origin of the receptors is a man younger than 35 with Graves' hyperthyroidism.

A note on this clonotype: A much larger clone is a single base away; this may be a read error. The chain links TRBV29-1 to TRBJ2-7; maybe TRBD1 (7 bases). Trimming pared 5 bases from V and 9 bases from J, leaving 17 bases between. Germline V gene data show CDR1 as SQVTM and CDR2 as ANQGSEA. The CDR3 extends over 12 amino acids. The CDR3 nucleotides are TGCAGCGTTAGGAGGGGGCTCCACGGGCAGTACTTC. Amino acids: CSVRRGLHGQYF.

The chain uses TRBV11-1 and TRBJ2-7; possibly TRBD1 for D (6 bases). Between the trimmed V and J ends, which lost 4 bases and 6 bases, there was a span of 22 bases. CDR1 is SGHAT and CDR2 is FQDESV in the germline V gene (reference sequence). This CDR3 is 16 amino acids long. DNA of the CDR3: TGTGCCAGCAGCTCCCAACCTCGCACAGGGAACGTCGAGCAGTACTTC. Residues: CASSSQPRTGNVEQYF.

The chain links TRBV10-3 to TRBJ1-5; TRBD1 matches at 8 bases. The ends lost 10 bases at V and 0 bases at J; junction bases unmatched: 11. Looked up from germline, CDR1 is ENHRY and CDR2 is SYGVKD. The CDR3 sequence is 16 residues long. The CDR3 sequence: CATVSMTGDSNQPQHF. The CDR3 DNA is TGTGCCACCGTTTCGATGACAGGGGATAGCAATCAGCCCCAGCATTTT.

Of note for this clonotype: One end of the junction fails to match germline, which may point to a read error. The rearrangement uses TRBV10-3 and TRBJ1-5, with TRBD1 identical over 9 bases. In germline, CDR1 is ENHRY, CDR2 SYGVKD. CDR3 length: 15 amino acids. DNA for the CDR3: TGTGCCAGCAGTCGGGACAGGGCCAGCGATCAGCCCCAGCATTTT. It codes for CASSRDRASDQPQHF.

Remarks on this clonotype: The CDR3 carries no conserved terminal phenylalanine or tryptophan, so it likely arises from a read error. V is TRBV9 and J is TRBJ1-3; possible D gene TRBD1, 6 bases. The CDR3 has 15 residues. Germline V lookup: CDR1 SGDLS, CDR2 YYNGEE. The V end lost 0 bases, the J end lost 0 bases, and 7 bases lay between the germline ends. In nucleotides, the CDR3 is TGTGCCAGCAGCGTAGAGACAGGCTCTGGAAACACCATATATCTT. It encodes CASSVETGSGNTIYL.

V and J are TRBV12-3 or TRBV12-4 and TRBJ2-6; 9 bases are shared with TRBD1. CDR3 length: 14 amino acids. V was clipped by 6 bases and J by 6 bases; unmatched bases: 3. In nucleotides, the CDR3 is TGTGCCAGCAGCGGGACAGGGCTGGCCAACGTCCTGACTTTC. This translates into CASSGTGLANVLTF.

The V gene is TRBV6-6, the J gene TRBJ2-6, with TRBD1 matching 9 bases. CDR3 length: 17 residues. In germline, CDR1 is MNHNY, CDR2 SVGAGI (reference sequence). V shed 4 bases and J 1 base; nucleotides not matched to a gene: 5. This CDR3 reads CASSFSTGGSGANVLTF. The CDR3, as DNA: TGTGCCAGCAGTTTCTCGACAGGGGGGTCTGGGGCCAACGTCCTGACTTTC.

This clonotype has only a few counts. This chain connects TRBV19 to TRBJ1-1; D remains ambiguous. The germline CDR1 and CDR2 sequences are LNHDA and SQIVND (reference sequence). Trimming shortened V by 3 bases and J by 0 bases, and 8 bases separated the two germline ends. CDR3 length: 14 amino acids. CDR3 nucleotide sequence: TGTGCCAGTAGTATGAGGCAGCTGAACACTGAAGCTTTCTTT. Translation: CASSMRQLNTEAFF.

This clonotype was observed at least ten times. V usage is TRBV7-9 and J usage is TRBJ2-2; D is unresolved. V dropped 1 base and J dropped 1 base, with 7 bases sitting between them. Per the germline V gene, CDR1 is SEHNR and CDR2 is FQNEAQ (reference sequence). This CDR3 is 15 amino acids long. CDR3 bases: TGTGCCAGCAGCTTAGGATCCGGGAACACCGGGGAGCTGTTTTTT. It codes for CASSLGSGNTGELFF.

With respect to this clonotype: Mismatch with germline at one junction end may stem from a read error. The V and J genes are TRBV10-3 and TRBJ1-5; D perhaps matches TRBD1 (6 bases). The CDR3 covers 15 residues. Germline assignment: CDR1 ENHRY and CDR2 SYGVKD. This CDR3 is CASSWAGVSNQPQHF. CDR3 coding DNA: TGTGCCAGCAGTTGGGCAGGGGTTAGCAATCAGCCCCAGCATTTT.

This clonotype was picked up a small number of times. V and J are TRBV10-3 and TRBJ1-1, with a tentative D call TRBD1 (5 bases). Germline CDR1 is ENHRY and CDR2 is SYGVKD. This CDR3 has 15 residues. V was shortened by 10 bases and J by 0 bases, with 18 bases between the two germline ends. CDR3 amino acids: CASSQMRGMNTEAFF. CDR3 bases: TGTGCCAGCAGCCAGATGAGGGGCATGAACACTGAAGCTTTCTTT.

The table lists this clonotype with many counts. This chain uses TRBV20-1 with TRBJ1-1, with 8 bases identical to TRBD1. The germline gives CDR1 DFQATT, CDR2 SNEGSKA (reference sequence). Losses at the gene ends were 5 bases for V and 4 bases for J; bases not matched to a gene: 12. CDR3 length: 15 amino acids. The CDR3 loop reads CSAPRPDRAVTEAFF. The CDR3 DNA reads as TGCAGTGCTCCCAGACCGGACAGGGCGGTCACTGAAGCTTTCTTT.

This clonotype came up many times. This chain connects TRBV29-1 to TRBJ2-5, with D possibly matching TRBD2 (6 bases). Looked up from germline, CDR1 is SQVTM and CDR2 is ANQGSEA. This CDR3 has 12 residues. V was cut by 4 bases and J by 2 bases, with 8 bases left in between. As DNA, the CDR3 is TGCAGCGTTGGGGCGGGACAAGAGACCCAGTACTTC. It is translated as CSVGAGQETQYF. Combining the CDR3 with reference TRBV29-1 and TRBJ2-5 gives the whole variable domain SAVISQKPSRDICQRGTSLTIQCQVDSQVTMMFWYRQQPGQSLTLIATANQGSEATYESGFVIDKFPISRPNLTFSTLTVSNMSPEDSSIYLCSVGAGQETQYFGPGTRLLVL.

This clonotype was seen only a few times. The chain uses TRBV19 and TRBJ1-5, with TRBD1 as a possible D gene (5 bases). CDR3 size: 14 residues. V lost 7 bases and J 0 bases, leaving 10 bases between the germline ends. Germline V CDR1 and CDR2: LNHDA, SQIVND (reference sequence). The CDR3 DNA is TGTGCCAGTAAAGACAGTCTTAGCAATCAGCCCCAGCATTTT. This translates into CASKDSLSNQPQHF.

V is TRBV3-1 and J is TRBJ2-5; 8 bases match TRBD1. V was clipped by 3 bases and J by 4 bases; unmatched bases: 4. Germline V gene lookup returns CDR1 LGHDT and CDR2 YNNKEL (reference sequence). The CDR3 covers 14 residues. In DNA, the CDR3 is TGTGCCAGCAGCCATCAACAGGGGGTAGAGACCCAGTACTTC. Protein sequence: CASSHQQGVETQYF.

This chain uses TRBV9 with TRBJ2-7; 7 bases are shared with TRBD2. The CDR3 extends over 13 amino acids. Trimming took 4 bases from V and 5 from J; bases not matched to a gene: 6. CDR1 and CDR2 (germline): SGDLS, YYNGEE. CDR3 protein: CASSLLGGDEQYF. The CDR3 DNA is TGTGCCAGCAGCCTCTTGGGGGGGGACGAGCAGTACTTC.

The chain has TRBV12-3 or TRBV12-4 and TRBJ1-1; D remains ambiguous. V lost 5 bases and J lost 3, with 16 bases in between. This CDR3 has 15 amino acids. The CDR3 here is CASSDLRWRDTEAFF. DNA for the CDR3: TGTGCCAGCAGTGACCTAAGGTGGAGGGACACTGAAGCTTTCTTT.

The chain has TRBV6-5 and TRBJ2-5; the D call may be TRBD1 or TRBD2 (5 bases each). The CDR3 is made up of 12 amino acids. V gave up 6 bases and J gave up 7 bases, with 12 bases separating them. CDR1 and CDR2 from the germline V gene are MNHEY and SVGAGI. This chain's CDR3 is CASRSGTATQYF. CDR3 sequence (DNA): TGTGCCAGCAGGTCCGGGACCGCGACCCAGTACTTC.

V and J are TRBV5-5 and TRBJ2-5; weak D call: TRBD2 (6 bases). The CDR3 is made up of 14 amino acids. V was trimmed by 3 bases and J by 2 bases, leaving 11 bases between them. From germline, CDR1 is SGHKS and CDR2 YYEKEE (reference sequence). DNA for the CDR3: TGTGCCAGCAGCTCGGATGGGGGGCAAGAGACCCAGTACTTC. This codes for CASSSDGGQETQYF.

This clonotype has just a few counts. The CDR3 DNA is TGTGCCAGCAGCAAGACGGACAGGGGCTTCCAGTACTTC. Translation gives CASSKTDRGFQYF. The chain is built from TRBV9 and TRBJ2-7, with 9 bases that match TRBD1. V was pared by 4 bases and J by 10 bases, with 9 bases of the junction left unmatched. Germline V gives CDR1 SGDLS, CDR2 YYNGEE. The CDR3 is 13 residues long. Drawing the rest from reference TRBV9 and TRBJ2-7, the complete variable domain is DSGVTQTPKHLITATGQRVTLRCSPRSGDLSVYWYQQSLDQGLQFLIQYYNGEERAKGNILERFSAQQFPDLHSELNLSSLELGDSALYFCASSKTDRGFQYFGPGTRLTVT.

This clonotype has more than one count but fewer than ten. The chain combines TRBV6-6 with TRBJ1-1; D unclear. The ends were cut back, 2 bases at V and 3 bases at J, with 10 bases in the middle. Germline CDR1 reads MNHNY; CDR2 reads SVGAGI (reference sequence). There are 14 residues in the CDR3. The DNA of the CDR3 is TGTGCCAGCAGTTACCCCTTGGCGTACACTGAAGCTTTCTTT. It yields the protein CASSYPLAYTEAFF.

This clonotype has at least ten counts. J is TRBJ1-4 and V is TRBV20-1; no definite D call. The CDR3 is 12 residues long. Germline CDR1 and CDR2: DFQATT and SNEGSKA (reference sequence). V was shortened by 6 bases and J by 4 bases, with 9 bases between the two germline ends. In DNA form, the CDR3 reads TGCAGTGCACAGCACAATAATGAAAAACTGTTTTTT. Its translation is CSAQHNNEKLFF.

Concerning this clonotype: Sequence at one end of the junction differs from germline and may be a read error. The V and J genes are TRBV6-5 and TRBJ2-5; 7 nucleotides agree with TRBD1. From germline, CDR1 is MNHEY and CDR2 SVGAGI. There are 10 residues in the CDR3. Here the CDR3 reads CASSYLAGGF. The CDR3, as DNA: TGTGCCAGCAGTTACTTAGCAGGGGGTTTC.

This clonotype occurred many times. This rearrangement joins TRBV7-9 to TRBJ1-5; D gene ambiguous. The CDR3 runs 12 residues. Germline assignment: CDR1 SEHNR and CDR2 FQNEAQ (reference sequence). V was clipped by 5 bases and J by 7 bases, with 9 bases between them. DNA for the CDR3: TGTGCCAGCAGCCTAGGGCTCCAGCCCCAGCATTTT. It is translated as CASSLGLQPQHF. Full variable domain (missing parts from reference TRBV7-9 and TRBJ1-5): DTGVSQNPRHKITKRGQNVTFRCDPISEHNRLYWYRQTLGQGPEFLTYFQNEAQLEKSRLLSDRFSAERPKGSFSTLEIQRTEQGDSAMYLCASSLGLQPQHFGDGTRLSIL.

The rearrangement joins TRBV15 to TRBJ1-2; 8 bases are a match to TRBD1. The V segment lost 5 bases and the J segment 12 bases; nucleotides outside the gene matches: 11. Per germline, CDR1 LNHNV and CDR2 YYDKDF (reference sequence). The CDR3 sequence is 13 residues long. CDR3: CATSADRGTGNTF. As DNA, the CDR3 is TGTGCCACCAGCGCAGACAGGGGAACTGGAAACACCTTC. Complete variable domain (other parts from reference TRBV15 and TRBJ1-2): DAMVIQNPRYQVTQFGKPVTLSCSQTLNHNVMYWYQQKSSQAPKLLFHYYDKDFNNEADTPDNFQSRRPNTSFCFLDIRSPGLGDTAMYLCATSADRGTGNTFGSGTRLTVV.

This rearrangement joins TRBV7-9 to TRBJ2-2, with D possibly matching TRBD1 (6 bases). The V and J ends lost 3 bases and 6 bases respectively, with 8 bases between them. Per the germline V gene, CDR1 is SEHNR and CDR2 is FQNEAQ (reference sequence). The CDR3 totals 13 residues. The CDR3 sequence is CASSFTGPGELFF. CDR3 coding DNA: TGTGCCAGCAGCTTTACAGGGCCCGGGGAGCTGTTTTTT.

Many counts were recorded for this clonotype. The chain uses TRBV19 and TRBJ2-2; D uncertain. With 8 bases removed from V and 4 bases from J, the gap between germline ends came to 11 bases. There are 13 residues in the CDR3. Germline CDR1 LNHDA, CDR2 SQIVND (reference sequence). The DNA of the CDR3 is TGTGCCAGTTCCGACACGATCACCGGGGAGCTGTTTTTT. Protein product: CASSDTITGELFF.

The chain joins TRBV7-2 to TRBJ1-1, with 8 positions matching TRBD1. The CDR3 sequence is 14 residues long. Trimming took 4 bases from V and 6 from J; bases not matched to a gene: 7. Germline-derived CDR1 and CDR2 are SGHTA and FQGNSA. The CDR3 DNA follows: TGTGCCAGCAGCTGCCCCCAGGGGGCTTCTGAAGCTTTCTTT. Encoded protein: CASSCPQGASEAFF. Filled out from reference TRBV7-2 and TRBJ1-1, the complete variable domain reads GAGVSQSPSNKVTEKGKDVELRCDPISGHTALYWYRQSLGQGLEFLIYFQGNSAPDKSGLPSDRFSAERTGGSVSTLTIQRTQQEDSAVYLCASSCPQGASEAFFGQGTRLTVV.

The chain carries TRBV10-3 and TRBJ2-6; D is possibly TRBD1 (5 bases). V shed 6 bases and J shed 4 bases, with 13 bases lying between them. The length of the CDR3 is 15 residues. CDR1 ENHRY and CDR2 SYGVKD come from the germline V gene. For the CDR3, the DNA is TGTGCCATCAGACCCAGGGATGCCGGGGCCAACGTCCTGACTTTC. Translated, it gives CAIRPRDAGANVLTF.

This chain connects TRBV2 to TRBJ2-7; 10 nucleotides line up with TRBD1. The CDR3 spans 15 residues. V lost 6 bases to trimming and J lost 5 bases; unmatched junction nucleotides: 10. Germline V gene data show CDR1 as SNHLY and CDR2 as FYNNEI. In DNA form, the CDR3 reads TGTGCCAGCAGCCAGTCCCGGGACAGGGGTGACGAGCAGTACTTC. It codes for CASSQSRDRGDEQYF.

This clonotype was seen only a few times. This chain joins TRBV5-4 and TRBJ2-5; D is possibly TRBD2 (5 bases). The germline CDR1 and CDR2 sequences are SGHNT and YYREEE (reference sequence). The CDR3 covers 14 residues. Deletions cut 4 bases from V and 7 bases from J, with 17 bases between. The chain's CDR3 is CASSPRGQPGTQYF. The CDR3 DNA follows: TGTGCCAGCAGCCCCCGCGGGCAACCCGGGACCCAGTACTTC. Looking up the rest from reference TRBV5-4 and TRBJ2-5 gives the full variable domain: ETGVTQSPTHLIKTRGQQVTLRCSSQSGHNTVSWYQQALGQGPQFIFQYYREEENGRGNFPPRFSGLQFPNYSSELNVNALELDDSALYLCASSPRGQPGTQYFGPGTRLLVL.